These 7 T cell receptor beta chains share one sample of origin, sequenced in a study of OX40 agonist ivuxolimab in advanced cancers. Data came from immunoSEQ multiplex PCR; TCRdb stores just in-frame clones and leaves some out. Seen here are approximately 56,000 clones, approximately 75% observed once, and the top ten hold approximately 0.69%. This specimen was CD4+ or CD8+ T cells sorted from blood, taken in a trial of the OX40 agonist ivuxolimab. The receptors were sampled from an adult with an advanced solid tumor such as melanoma, head and neck, liver or kidney cancer.

This clone was seen a handful of times. V usage is TRBV6-1 and J usage is TRBJ2-7; D unresolved. Germline assignment: CDR1 MNHNS and CDR2 SASEGT. This CDR3 has 13 amino acids. Deletions cut 2 bases from V and 2 bases from J, with 7 bases between. The DNA of the CDR3 is TGTGCCAGCAGTGAACTAAGCCCCTACGAGCAGTACTTC. Translating gives CASSELSPYEQYF.

The V call is TRBV11-2, the J call TRBJ2-3; D tentatively reads TRBD1 or TRBD2 (5 bases each). V shed 5 bases and J shed 0 bases, with 18 bases lying between them. CDR1 SGHAT and CDR2 FQNNGV come from the germline V gene. The CDR3 sequence is 17 residues long. The CDR3 DNA reads TGTGCCAGCAGCCTAGGGACGCGGATGTCTAGCACAGATACGCAGTATTTT. Protein sequence: CASSLGTRMSSTDTQYF.

The chain has TRBV4-1 and TRBJ2-6, with TRBD1 as a possible D gene (7 bases). From germline, CDR1 is MGHRA and CDR2 YSYEKL. The CDR3 totals 18 residues. V was pared by 1 base and J by 3 bases, with 16 bases between. CDR3 in amino acids: CASSQGYRGGDGANVLTF. In DNA form, the CDR3 reads TGCGCCAGCAGCCAAGGTTACAGGGGAGGAGATGGGGCCAACGTCCTGACTTTC.

The chain carries TRBV9 and TRBJ2-1, with 12 bases fitting TRBD2. Germline values: CDR1 SGDLS, CDR2 YYNGEE. V gave up 2 bases and J gave up 5 bases; unmatched junction bases: 11. The CDR3 loop spans 18 amino acids. This chain's CDR3 is CASSVVASGGATHNEQFF. CDR3 sequence (DNA): TGTGCCAGCAGCGTGGTTGCTAGCGGGGGGGCCACTCACAATGAGCAGTTCTTC.

This sequence joins TRBV6-6 and TRBJ1-5, with D maybe TRBD1 (5 bases). From germline, CDR1 is MNHNY and CDR2 SVGAGI (reference sequence). CDR3 length: 15 residues. V dropped 6 bases and J dropped 6 bases, with 18 bases sitting between them. The CDR3, as DNA: TGTGCCAGCAGACCTACCGTCGGGGGAGGTCAGCCCCAGCATTTT. The encoded protein is CASRPTVGGGQPQHF.

The V gene is TRBV27, the J gene TRBJ2-1; 10 bases agree with TRBD1. J lost 3 bases, V lost 7 bases, and 6 bases had no gene match. Germline lookup yields CDR1 MNHEY and CDR2 SMNVEV (reference sequence). The CDR3 extends over 15 amino acids. CDR3 loop: CASNYGTGVYNEQFF. In DNA, the CDR3 is TGTGCCAGCAACTACGGGACAGGGGTCTACAATGAGCAGTTCTTC.

This sequence joins TRBV5-3 and TRBJ2-6, with 8 bases lining up with TRBD1. TRBV5-3 carries the ORF label, with uncertain function. The ends lost 4 bases at V and 1 base at J; junction bases unmatched: 7. CDR3 size: 17 residues. The CDR3 DNA reads as TGTGCCAGAAGCAAGGGACAGGATTGGTCTGGGGCCAACGTCCTGACTTTC. This encodes CARSKGQDWSGANVLTF.